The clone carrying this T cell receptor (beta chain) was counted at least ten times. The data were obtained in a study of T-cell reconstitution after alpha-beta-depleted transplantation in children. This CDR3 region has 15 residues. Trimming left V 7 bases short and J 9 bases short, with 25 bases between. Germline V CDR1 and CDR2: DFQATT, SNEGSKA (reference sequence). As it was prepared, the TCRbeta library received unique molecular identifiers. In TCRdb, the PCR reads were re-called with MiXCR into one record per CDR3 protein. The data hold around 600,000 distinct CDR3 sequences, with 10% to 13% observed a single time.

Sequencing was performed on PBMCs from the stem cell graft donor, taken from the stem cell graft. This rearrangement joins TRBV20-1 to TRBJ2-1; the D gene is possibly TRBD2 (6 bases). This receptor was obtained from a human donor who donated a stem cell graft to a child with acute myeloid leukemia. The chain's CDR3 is CSDRFSGVLGREQFF. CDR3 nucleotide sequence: TGCAGTGACCGCTTTAGCGGAGTATTGGGACGTGAGCAGTTCTTC.